This passage covers 3 T cell receptor beta chains from one sample sequenced in a study of blood T cell repertoires in COVID-19. Sequencing was performed with immunoSEQ multiplex PCR; in TCRdb, only in-frame clones are kept and a portion is missing. The sample carries around 160,000 clones, around 80% recorded once. The sequencing input was peripheral blood. All receptors derive from a human donor in a cohort sampled during active COVID-19.

V gene TRBV7-2 combines with J gene TRBJ2-3, with 12 bases that match TRBD2. The CDR3 spans 19 residues. Germline CDR1 reads SGHTA; CDR2 reads FQGNSA. After removal of 1 base from V and 5 bases from J, the junction contained 13 bases not matched to a gene. The CDR3 DNA sequence: TGTGCCAGCAGCTTAGATGGAGTTGGACTAGCGGGGAGGGGAGATACGCAGTATTTT. Encoded protein: CASSLDGVGLAGRGDTQYF.

The genes are TRBV28 and TRBJ2-7; 8 bases match TRBD1. V lost 7 bases and J lost 1; bases outside the gene matches: 9. Germline CDR1 and CDR2: MDHEN and SYDVKM. The CDR3 runs to 15 residues. CDR3 nucleotide sequence: TGTGCCAGCAAAAATACAGGGGGTGTTTCCTACGAGCAGTACTTC. It specifies CASKNTGGVSYEQYF.

The chain combines TRBV6-6 with TRBJ1-1; tentative D call: TRBD1 (6 bases). Germline CDR1 reads MNHNY; CDR2 reads SVGAGI (reference sequence). The V gene lost 5 bases and the J gene lost 4 bases, with 14 bases spanning the gap. The CDR3 has 14 amino acids. Here the CDR3 reads CASSPTQGITEAFF. DNA of the CDR3: TGTGCCAGCAGTCCCACCCAGGGGATCACTGAAGCTTTCTTT.